This T cell receptor beta chain originates from a study of T-cell memory formation after mild COVID-19. The study's findings and limits: Mainly in CM and EM were contracting CD4+ clones; CD8+ were in EMRA.

Of note for this clonotype: Its specificity is not known.

TCRdb processed the 5' RACE reads anew with MiXCR; each CDR3 protein has one entry. Of approximately 340,000 distinct CDR3 sequences in the sample, around a sixth were seen once. CDR1 SGHTA and CDR2 FQGTGA come from the germline V gene. V lost 5 bases and J lost 2, with 15 bases in between. CDR3 length equals 15 residues. The chain combines TRBV7-3 with TRBJ1-2; D gene unclear. This receptor was obtained from a man aged 18 to 29 who had mild COVID-19 (a few samples of this study predate the infection). Cell type and time point are not known. The sequenced sample was PBMCs or a T cell subset sorted from them (not recorded which). Here the CDR3 DNA reads TGTGCCAGCAGCCCCGCGGGCGCTGGAAACTATGGCTACACCTTC. It yields the protein CASSPAGAGNYGYTF.